This TCR beta chain originates from a study of shared clonotypes between healthy human individuals. This CDR3 spans 15 amino acids. CDR1 and CDR2 from the germline V gene are LNHNV and YYDKDF (reference sequence). V was clipped by 4 bases and J by 3 bases; unmatched bases: 4. Of note for this clone: The same CDR3 arises from other DNA sequences in this sample as well.

Original processing methods: Filtering differed since immunoSEQ provided only junctions, with no quality scores. Profiled with immunoSEQ multiplex PCR; TCRdb holds only in-frame clones, not every one. V, J and clone size are those of that table, while D and trimming were read from the DNA. Here the sample spans about half a million clones, 81% being singletons. This chain joins TRBV15 and TRBJ2-3, with TRBD2 identical over 10 bases. The sample comprised PBMCs. This receptor was identified in a middle-aged woman in good health. Some clones in this sample may be carry-over from other donors' samples. CDR3: CATSTLAGATDTQYF. CDR3 coding DNA: TGTGCCACCAGCACCCTAGCGGGAGCAACAGATACGCAGTATTTT.